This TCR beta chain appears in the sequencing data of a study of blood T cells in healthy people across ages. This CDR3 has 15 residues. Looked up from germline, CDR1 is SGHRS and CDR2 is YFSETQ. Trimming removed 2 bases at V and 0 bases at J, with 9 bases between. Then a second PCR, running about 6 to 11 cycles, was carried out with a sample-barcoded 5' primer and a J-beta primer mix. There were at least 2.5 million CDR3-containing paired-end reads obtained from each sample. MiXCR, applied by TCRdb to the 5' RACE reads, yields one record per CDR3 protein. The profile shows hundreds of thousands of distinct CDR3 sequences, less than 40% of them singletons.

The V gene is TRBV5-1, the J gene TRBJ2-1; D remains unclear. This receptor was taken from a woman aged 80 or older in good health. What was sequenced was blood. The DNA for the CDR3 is TGCGCCAGCAGCTTCGGATCAATCTCCTACAATGAGCAGTTCTTC. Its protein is CASSFGSISYNEQFF.